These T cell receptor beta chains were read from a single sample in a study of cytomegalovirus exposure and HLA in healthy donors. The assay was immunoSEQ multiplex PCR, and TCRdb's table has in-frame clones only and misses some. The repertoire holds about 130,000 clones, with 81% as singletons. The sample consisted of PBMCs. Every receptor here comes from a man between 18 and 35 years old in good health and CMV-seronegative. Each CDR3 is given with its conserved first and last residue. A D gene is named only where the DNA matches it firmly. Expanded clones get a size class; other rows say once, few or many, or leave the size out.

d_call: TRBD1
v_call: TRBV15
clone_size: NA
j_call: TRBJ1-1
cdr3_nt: TGTGCCACCAGCAGAGATTATAAGGGGGCAGGGACTGAAGCTTTCTTT
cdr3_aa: CATSRDYKGAGTEAFF

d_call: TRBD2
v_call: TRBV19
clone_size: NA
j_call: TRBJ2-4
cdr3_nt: TGTGCCAGTACTAATAGCGGGGGGGCAAACATTCAGTACTTC
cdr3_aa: CASTNSGGANIQYF

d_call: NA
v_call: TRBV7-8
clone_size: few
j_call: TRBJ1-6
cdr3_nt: TGTGCCAGCAGCTCGGTAGGGGATACAAAGTCCTATAATTCACCCCTCCACTTT
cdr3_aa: CASSSVGDTKSYNSPLHF

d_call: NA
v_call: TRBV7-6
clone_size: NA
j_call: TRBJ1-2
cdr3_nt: TGTGCCAGCAGCTCCAGGACGGGGGGCTATGGCTACACCTTC
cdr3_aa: CASSSRTGGYGYTF

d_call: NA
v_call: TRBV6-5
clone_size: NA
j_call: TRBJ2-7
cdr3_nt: TGTGCCAGCAGTTACGCGATCTCCTACGAGCAGTACTTC
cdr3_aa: CASSYAISYEQYF

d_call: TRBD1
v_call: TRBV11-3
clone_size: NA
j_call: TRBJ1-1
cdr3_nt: TGTGCCAGCAGCGCCGACAGGGATACTGAAGCTTTCTTT
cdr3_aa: CASSADRDTEAFF

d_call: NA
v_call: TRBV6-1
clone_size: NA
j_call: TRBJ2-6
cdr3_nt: TGTGCCGCCAGCACTGGCAGGGTTGGGGCCAACGTCCTGACTTTC
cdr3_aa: CAASTGRVGANVLTF

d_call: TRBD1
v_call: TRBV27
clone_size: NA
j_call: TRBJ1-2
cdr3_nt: TGTGCCAGCAGTTTAAGGGGACAGGGGAGACACGGCTACACCTTC
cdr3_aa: CASSLRGQGRHGYTF

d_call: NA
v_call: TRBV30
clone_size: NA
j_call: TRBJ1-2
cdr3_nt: TGTGCCTGGAGTACCCCGGGGAACTATGGCTACACCTTC
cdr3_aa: CAWSTPGNYGYTF

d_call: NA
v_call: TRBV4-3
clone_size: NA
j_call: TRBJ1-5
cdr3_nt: TGCGCCAGCAGCCAAGATGCACCGGGCGGGAAACAGCCCCAGCATTTT
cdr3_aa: CASSQDAPGGKQPQHF

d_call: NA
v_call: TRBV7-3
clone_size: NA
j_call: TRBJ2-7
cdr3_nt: TGTGCCAGCAGCCCAGGTGTCGACTACGAGCAGTACTTC
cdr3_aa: CASSPGVDYEQYF

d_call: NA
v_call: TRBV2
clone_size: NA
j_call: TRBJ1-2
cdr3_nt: TGTGCCAGCAGGCGGGACGCCCGAGAGGGCTATGGCTACACCTTC
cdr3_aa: CASRRDAREGYGYTF

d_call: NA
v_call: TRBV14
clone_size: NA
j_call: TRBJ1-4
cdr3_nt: TGTGCCAGCAGCCAAGAAAGGGGAAGGAATGAAAAACTGTTTTTT
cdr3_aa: CASSQERGRNEKLFF

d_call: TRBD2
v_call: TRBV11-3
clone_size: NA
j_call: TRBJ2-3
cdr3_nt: TGTGCCAGCAGCTCCGGGACTAGCGTGAATACGCAGTATTTT
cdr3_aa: CASSSGTSVNTQYF

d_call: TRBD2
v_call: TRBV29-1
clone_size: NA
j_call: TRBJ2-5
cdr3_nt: TGCAGCGTTAGGTCGAATACCGGACTAGCGGGGGGGACGCAGACCCAGTACTTC
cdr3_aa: CSVRSNTGLAGGTQTQYF

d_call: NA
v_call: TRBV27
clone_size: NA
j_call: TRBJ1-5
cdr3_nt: TGTGCCAGCAGCTGGCAAGGGGGTAAGGGAAGTCATCAGCCCCAGCATTTT
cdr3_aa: CASSWQGGKGSHQPQHF

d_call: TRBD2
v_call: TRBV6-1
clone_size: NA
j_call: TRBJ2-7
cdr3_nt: TGTGCCAGCAGTTCAAGCGGGACCCTTGAGCAGTACTTC
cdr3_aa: CASSSSGTLEQYF

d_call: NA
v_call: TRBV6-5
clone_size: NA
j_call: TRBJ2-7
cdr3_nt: TGTGCCAGCAGTTACTCGCTTGGAGCAGACCCTCCTTGGTCTTTC
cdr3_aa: CASSYSLGADPPWSF

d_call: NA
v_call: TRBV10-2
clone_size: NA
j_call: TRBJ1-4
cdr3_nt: TGCGCCAGCAGTGGGACTCTGGAAACTAATGAAAAACTGTTTTTT
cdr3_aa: CASSGTLETNEKLFF

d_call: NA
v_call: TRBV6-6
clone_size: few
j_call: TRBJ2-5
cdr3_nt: TGTGCCAGCACTAGACCCGGAGAGGAGACCCAGTACTTC
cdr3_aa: CASTRPGEETQYF

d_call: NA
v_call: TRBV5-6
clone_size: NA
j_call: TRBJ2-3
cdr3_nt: TGTGCCAGCAGCTTGGCACAGCCCACAGATACGCAGTATTTT
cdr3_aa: CASSLAQPTDTQYF

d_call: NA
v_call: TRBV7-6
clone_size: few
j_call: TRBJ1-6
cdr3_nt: TGTGCCAGCAGCTCCTACAGGAGTAGCTATAATTCACCCCTCCACTTT
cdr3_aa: CASSSYRSSYNSPLHF

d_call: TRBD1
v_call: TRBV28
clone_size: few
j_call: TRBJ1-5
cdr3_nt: TGTGCCAGCAGTTTCGGGACAGGCAATCAGCCCCAGCATTTT
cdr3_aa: CASSFGTGNQPQHF

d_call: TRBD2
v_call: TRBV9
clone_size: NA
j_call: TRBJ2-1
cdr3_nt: TGTGCCAGCAGCGTACTGGCGGGGGGTAGAGATGAGCAGTTCTTC
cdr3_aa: CASSVLAGGRDEQFF

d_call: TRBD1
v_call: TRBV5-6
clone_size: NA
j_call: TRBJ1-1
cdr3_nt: TGTGCCAGCAGCCTTGGGACAGGGAAGGTCGGTGAAGCTTTCTTT
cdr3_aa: CASSLGTGKVGEAFF

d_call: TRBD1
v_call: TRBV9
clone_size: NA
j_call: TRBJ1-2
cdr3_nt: TGTGCCAGCAGCGTAGGACAGGGGAGCTATGGCTACACCTTC
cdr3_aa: CASSVGQGSYGYTF

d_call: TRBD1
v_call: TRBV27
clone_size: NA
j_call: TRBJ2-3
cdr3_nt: TGTGCCAGCAGTGCATTGACAGGGTCAGATACGCAGTATTTT
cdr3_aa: CASSALTGSDTQYF

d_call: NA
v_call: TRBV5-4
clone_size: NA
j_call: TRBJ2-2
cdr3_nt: TGTGCCAGCAGCTTAGGGGGCACCGGGGAGCTGTTTTTT
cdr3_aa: CASSLGGTGELFF

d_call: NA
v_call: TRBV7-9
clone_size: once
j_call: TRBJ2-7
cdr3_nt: TGTGCCAGCTCCGACCGAGGCAGCCTAATCTTC
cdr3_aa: CASSDRGSLIF

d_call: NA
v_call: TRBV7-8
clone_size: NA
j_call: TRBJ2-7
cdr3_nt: TGTGCCAGCAGCTTAGCGCAGGGCGACTCCTACGAGCAGTACTTC
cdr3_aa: CASSLAQGDSYEQYF

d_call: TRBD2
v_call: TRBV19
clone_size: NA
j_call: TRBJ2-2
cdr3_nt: TGTGCCACCGAGCGGGGAGGCACCGGGGAGCTGTTTTTT
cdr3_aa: CATERGGTGELFF

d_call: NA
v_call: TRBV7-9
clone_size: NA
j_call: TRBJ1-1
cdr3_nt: TGTGCCAGCAGACCCCCCGGGGGGAGGGGGTTCACTGAAGCTTTCTTT
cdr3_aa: CASRPPGGRGFTEAFF

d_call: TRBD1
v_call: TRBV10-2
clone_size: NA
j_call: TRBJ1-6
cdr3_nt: TGCGCCAGCAGTGAGTCAGGAACAGGGGGACGTTCACCCCTCCACTTT
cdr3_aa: CASSESGTGGRSPLHF

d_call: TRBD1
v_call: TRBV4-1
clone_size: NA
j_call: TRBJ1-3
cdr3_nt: TGCGCCAGCAGCGACCGGACAGGGCCTGGAAACACCATATATTTT
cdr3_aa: CASSDRTGPGNTIYF

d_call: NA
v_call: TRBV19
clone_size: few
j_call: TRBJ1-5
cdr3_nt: TGTGCCAGTAAAGGCGGGGCAGGGAATTGGATTTATCAGCCCCAGCATTTT
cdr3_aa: CASKGGAGNWIYQPQHF

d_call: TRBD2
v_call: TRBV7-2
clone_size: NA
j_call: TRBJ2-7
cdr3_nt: TGTGCCAGCAGCTTAACATTAAGCGGGGGGATATACGAGCAGTACTTC
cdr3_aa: CASSLTLSGGIYEQYF

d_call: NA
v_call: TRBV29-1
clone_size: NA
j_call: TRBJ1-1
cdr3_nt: TGCAGCGTTGAAAGCCCGCGAGGAGCTTTCTTT
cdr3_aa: CSVESPRGAFF

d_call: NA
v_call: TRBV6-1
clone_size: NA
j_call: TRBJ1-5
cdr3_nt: TGTGCCAGCAGTCGGACAGATAGCAATCAGCCCCAGCATTTT
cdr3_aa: CASSRTDSNQPQHF

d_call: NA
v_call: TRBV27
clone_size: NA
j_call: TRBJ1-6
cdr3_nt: TGTGCCAGCAGTCGATCTAAGTCGGGGGGCAGGAATTCACCCCTCCACTTT
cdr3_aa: CASSRSKSGGRNSPLHF

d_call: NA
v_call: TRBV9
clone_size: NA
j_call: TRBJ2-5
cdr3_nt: TGTGCCAGCAGCGTAGAGGGCCTCACGGGGGCCCAGTACTTC
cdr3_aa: CASSVEGLTGAQYF

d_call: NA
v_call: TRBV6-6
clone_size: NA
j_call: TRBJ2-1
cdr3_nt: TGTGCCAGCAGTTACACCGGGGAGCAGTTCTTC
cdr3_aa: CASSYTGEQFF

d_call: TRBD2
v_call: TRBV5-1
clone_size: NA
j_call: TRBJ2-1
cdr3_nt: TGCGCCAGCAGCTACGGGACTAGCACCTACAATGAGCAGTTCTTC
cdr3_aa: CASSYGTSTYNEQFF

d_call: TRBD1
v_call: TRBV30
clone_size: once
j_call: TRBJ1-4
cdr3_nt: TGTGCCTGGAGTCCCGGGACAGCGAGTAATGAAAAACTGTTTTTT
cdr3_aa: CAWSPGTASNEKLFF

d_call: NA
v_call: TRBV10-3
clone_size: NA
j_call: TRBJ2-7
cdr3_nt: TGTGCCATCAGTGAGTCCGGCGAGCAGTACTTC
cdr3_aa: CAISESGEQYF

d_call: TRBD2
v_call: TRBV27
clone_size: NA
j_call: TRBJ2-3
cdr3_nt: TGTGCCAGCAGTCACGGACTAGCGTGGACAGATACGCAGTATTTT
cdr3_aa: CASSHGLAWTDTQYF

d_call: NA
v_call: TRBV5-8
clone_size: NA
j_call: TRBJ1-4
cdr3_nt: TGTGCCAGCAGCTTAGGCGGAGGGGATGCAACTAATGAAAAACTGTTTTTT
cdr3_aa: CASSLGGGDATNEKLFF

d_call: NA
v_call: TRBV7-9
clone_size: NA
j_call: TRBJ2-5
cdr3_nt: TGTGCCAGCAGCTTTGGTGGGGCAGAGACCCAGTACTTC
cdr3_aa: CASSFGGAETQYF

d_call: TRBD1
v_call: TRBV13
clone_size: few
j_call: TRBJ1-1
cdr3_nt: TGTGCCAGCAGCCTCGCAAGGGGGTTCATGCAGGGGGCGGCGGACACTGAAGCTTTCTTT
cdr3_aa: CASSLARGFMQGAADTEAFF

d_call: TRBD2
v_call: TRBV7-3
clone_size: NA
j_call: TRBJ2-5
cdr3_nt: TGTGCCAGCAGCCCCTTTAGTAACGGCTTGGCTAGCGGGGTCAAAGAGACCCAGTACTTC
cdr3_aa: CASSPFSNGLASGVKETQYF

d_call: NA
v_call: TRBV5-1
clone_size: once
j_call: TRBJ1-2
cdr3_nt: TGCGCCAGCAGCTTGCTGGAGGGTAGGGATGGCTACACCTTC
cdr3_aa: CASSLLEGRDGYTF

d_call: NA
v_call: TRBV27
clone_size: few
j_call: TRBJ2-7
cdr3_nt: TGTGCCAGCAGTCGTAACAGCCTCTCCTACGAGCAGTACTTC
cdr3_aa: CASSRNSLSYEQYF

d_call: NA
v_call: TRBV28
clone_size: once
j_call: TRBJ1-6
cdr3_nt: TGTGCCAGTGCATTAAACAGGTCCCCGTATAATTCACCCCTCCACTTT
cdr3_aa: CASALNRSPYNSPLHF

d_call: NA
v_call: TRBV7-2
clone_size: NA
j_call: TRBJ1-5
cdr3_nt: TGTGCCAGCAGCTGGACAGAAAATCAGCCCCAGCATTTT
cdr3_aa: CASSWTENQPQHF

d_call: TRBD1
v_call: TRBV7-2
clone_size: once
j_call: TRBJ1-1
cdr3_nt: TGTGCCAGCACCCCTGGACAGGGGAGGGCTGAAGCTTTCTTT
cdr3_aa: CASTPGQGRAEAFF

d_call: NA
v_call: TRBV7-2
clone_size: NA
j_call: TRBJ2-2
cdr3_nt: TGTGCCAGCAGCGGCTGGGACTCCCGAGGCGGGGAGCTGTTTTTT
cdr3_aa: CASSGWDSRGGELFF